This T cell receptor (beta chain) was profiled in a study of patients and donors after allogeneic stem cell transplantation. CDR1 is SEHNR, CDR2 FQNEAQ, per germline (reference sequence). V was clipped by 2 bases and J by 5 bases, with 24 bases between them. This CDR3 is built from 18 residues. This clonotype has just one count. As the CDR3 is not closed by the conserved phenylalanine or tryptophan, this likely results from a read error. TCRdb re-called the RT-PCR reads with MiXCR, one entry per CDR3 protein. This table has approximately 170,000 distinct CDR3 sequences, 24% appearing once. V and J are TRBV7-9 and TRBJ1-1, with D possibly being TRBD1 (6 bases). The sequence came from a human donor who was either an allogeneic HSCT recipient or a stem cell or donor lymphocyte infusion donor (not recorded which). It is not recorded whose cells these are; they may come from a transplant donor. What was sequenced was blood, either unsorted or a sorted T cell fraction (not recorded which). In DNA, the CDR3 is TGTGCCAGCAGCTTATCCATTCTTCGGGGGGCGCGGGTGACTGAAGCTTTCTTG. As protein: CASSLSILRGARVTEAFL.